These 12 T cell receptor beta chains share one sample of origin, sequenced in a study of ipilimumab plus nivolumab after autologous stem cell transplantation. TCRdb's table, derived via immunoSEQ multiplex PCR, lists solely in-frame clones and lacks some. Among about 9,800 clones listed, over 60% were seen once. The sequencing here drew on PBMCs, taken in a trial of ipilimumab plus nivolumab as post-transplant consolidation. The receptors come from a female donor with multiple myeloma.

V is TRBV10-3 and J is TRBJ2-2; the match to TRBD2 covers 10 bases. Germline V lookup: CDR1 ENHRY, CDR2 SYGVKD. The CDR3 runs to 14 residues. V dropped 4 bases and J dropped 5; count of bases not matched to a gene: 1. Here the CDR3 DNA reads TGTGCCATCAGTGGGACTAGCGGAACCGGGGAGCTGTTTTTT. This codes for CAISGTSGTGELFF.

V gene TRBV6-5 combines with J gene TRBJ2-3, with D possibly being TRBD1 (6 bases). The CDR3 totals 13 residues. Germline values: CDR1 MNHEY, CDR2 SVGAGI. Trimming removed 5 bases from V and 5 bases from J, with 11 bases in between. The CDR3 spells CASSKTGGDTQYF. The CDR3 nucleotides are TGTGCCAGCAGTAAGACAGGTGGAGATACGCAGTATTTT.

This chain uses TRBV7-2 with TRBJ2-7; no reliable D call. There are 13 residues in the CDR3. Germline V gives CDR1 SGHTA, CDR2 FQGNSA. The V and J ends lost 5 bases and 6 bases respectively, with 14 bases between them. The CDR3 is CASSLGGRGEQYF. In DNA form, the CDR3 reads TGTGCCAGCAGCCTCGGCGGCCGCGGCGAGCAGTACTTC.

The DNA for the CDR3 is TGTGCCATCAGAGAGGGGACTAGCACAGATACGCAGTATTTT. This encodes CAIREGTSTDTQYF. This rearrangement joins TRBV10-3 to TRBJ2-3, with D tentatively TRBD2 (6 bases). Germline values: CDR1 ENHRY, CDR2 SYGVKD. Trimming cost V 6 bases and J 0 bases, with 10 bases left between them. The CDR3 sequence is 14 residues long.

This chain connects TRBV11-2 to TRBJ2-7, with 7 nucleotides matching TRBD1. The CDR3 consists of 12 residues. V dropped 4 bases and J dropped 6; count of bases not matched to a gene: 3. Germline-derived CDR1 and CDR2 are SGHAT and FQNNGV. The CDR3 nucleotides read TGTGCCAGCAGCTCACAGGGGCTCGAGCAGTACTTC. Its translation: CASSSQGLEQYF.

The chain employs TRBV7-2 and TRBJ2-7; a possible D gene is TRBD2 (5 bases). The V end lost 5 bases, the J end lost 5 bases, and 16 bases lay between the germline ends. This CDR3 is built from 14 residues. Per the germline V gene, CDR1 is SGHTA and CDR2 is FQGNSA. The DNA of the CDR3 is TGTGCCAGCAGCCTGCGTTTCTTGACTAACGAGCAGTACTTC. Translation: CASSLRFLTNEQYF.

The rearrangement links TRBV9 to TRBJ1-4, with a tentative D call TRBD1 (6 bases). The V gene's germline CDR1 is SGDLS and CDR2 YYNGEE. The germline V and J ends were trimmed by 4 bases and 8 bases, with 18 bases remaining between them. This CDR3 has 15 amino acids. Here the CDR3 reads CASSTRGGTLEKLFF. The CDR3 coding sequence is TGTGCCAGCAGCACACGTGGCGGGACACTAGAAAAACTGTTTTTT.

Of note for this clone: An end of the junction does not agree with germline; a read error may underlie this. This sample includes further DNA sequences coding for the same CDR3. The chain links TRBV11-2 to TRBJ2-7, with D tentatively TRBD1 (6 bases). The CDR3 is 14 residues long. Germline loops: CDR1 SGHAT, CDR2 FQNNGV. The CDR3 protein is CASSLVGGYDEQYF. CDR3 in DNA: TGTGCCAGCAGCTTAGTAGGGGGATACGACGAGCAGTATTTC.

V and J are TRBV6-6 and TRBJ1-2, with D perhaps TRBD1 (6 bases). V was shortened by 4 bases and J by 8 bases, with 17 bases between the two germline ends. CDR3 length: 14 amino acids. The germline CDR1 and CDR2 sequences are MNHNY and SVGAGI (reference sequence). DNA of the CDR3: TGTGCCAGCAGTTCGCATCAGGGGCCGGGAGGCTACACCTTC. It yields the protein CASSSHQGPGGYTF.

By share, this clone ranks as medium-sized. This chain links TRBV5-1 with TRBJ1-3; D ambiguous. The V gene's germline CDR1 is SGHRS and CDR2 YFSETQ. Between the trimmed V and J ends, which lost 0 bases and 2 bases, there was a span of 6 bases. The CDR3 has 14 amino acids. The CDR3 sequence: CASSLEQTGNTIYF. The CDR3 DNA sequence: TGCGCCAGCAGCTTGGAGCAAACTGGAAACACCATATATTTT.

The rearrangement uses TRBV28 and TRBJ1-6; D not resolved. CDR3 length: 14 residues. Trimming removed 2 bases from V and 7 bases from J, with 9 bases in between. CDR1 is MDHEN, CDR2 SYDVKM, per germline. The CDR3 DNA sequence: TGTGCCAGCAGTTTAGGGAATGACAATTCACCCCTCCACTTT. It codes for CASSLGNDNSPLHF.

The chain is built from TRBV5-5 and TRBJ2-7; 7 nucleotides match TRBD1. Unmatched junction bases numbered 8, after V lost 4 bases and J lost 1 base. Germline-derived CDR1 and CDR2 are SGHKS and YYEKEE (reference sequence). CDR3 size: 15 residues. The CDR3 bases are TGTGCCAGCAGCGATTCGAGGGGGCCATCCTACGAGCAGTACTTC. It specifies CASSDSRGPSYEQYF.